This T cell receptor (beta chain) appears in the sequencing data of a study of chemoradiotherapy in HPV16-positive cancers. This clone has only one observation. Assay used: immunoSEQ multiplex PCR; TCRdb lists only in-frame clones, some missing. The sample carries more than 10,000 clones, approximately 85% recorded once. In germline, CDR1 is GTSNPN, CDR2 SVGIG (reference sequence). Trimming cost V 2 bases and J 5 bases; bases outside gene matches: 9. The CDR3 contains 15 residues. The receptor's source is a human donor with HPV-associated anogenital cancer. The J gene is TRBJ2-3, the V gene TRBV30, with TRBD2 matching over 8 bases. The source material was blood, sampled from a patient who underwent chemoradiotherapy. Written as DNA, the CDR3 is TGTGCCTGGAGTCTCGGGGGGGCCGTTCGAGATACGCAGTATTTT. Protein: CAWSLGGAVRDTQYF. The variable domain in full, with the rest retrieved from reference TRBV30 and TRBJ2-3, is SQTIHQWPATLVQPVGSPLSLECTVEGTSNPNLYWYRQAAGRGLQLLFYSVGIGQISSEVPQNLSASRPQDRQFILSSKKLLLSDSGFYLCAWSLGGAVRDTQYFGPGTRLTVL.